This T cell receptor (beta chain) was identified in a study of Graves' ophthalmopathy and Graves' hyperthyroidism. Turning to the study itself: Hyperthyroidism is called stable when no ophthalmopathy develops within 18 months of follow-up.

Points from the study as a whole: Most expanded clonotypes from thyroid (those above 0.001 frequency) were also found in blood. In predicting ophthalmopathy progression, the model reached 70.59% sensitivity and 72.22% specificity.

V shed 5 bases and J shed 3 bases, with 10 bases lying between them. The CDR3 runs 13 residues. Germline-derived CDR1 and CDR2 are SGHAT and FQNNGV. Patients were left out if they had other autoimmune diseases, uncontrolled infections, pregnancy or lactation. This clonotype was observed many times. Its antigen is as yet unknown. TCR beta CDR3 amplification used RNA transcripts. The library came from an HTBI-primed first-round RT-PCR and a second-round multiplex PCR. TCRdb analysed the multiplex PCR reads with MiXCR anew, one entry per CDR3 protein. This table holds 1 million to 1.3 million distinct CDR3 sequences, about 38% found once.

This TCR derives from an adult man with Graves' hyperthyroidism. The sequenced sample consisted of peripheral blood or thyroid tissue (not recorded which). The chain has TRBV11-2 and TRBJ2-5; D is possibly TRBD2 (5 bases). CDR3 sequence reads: CASSPPGKETQYF. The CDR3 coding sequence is TGTGCCAGCAGCCCCCCGGGGAAAGAGACCCAGTACTTC.